This TCR beta chain is drawn from a study of cytomegalovirus exposure and HLA in healthy donors. PCR employed 60 Vbeta and 13 Jbeta primers. Measured with immunoSEQ multiplex PCR; TCRdb has only the in-frame clones, and not every one. The table lists about 170,000 clones, around 80% of them singletons, with 0.7% to 0.85% in the top ten. The CDR3 is made up of 14 amino acids. Germline CDR1 reads LGHNA; CDR2 reads YNFKEQ. Trimming took 1 base from V and 1 from J; bases not matched to a gene: 0. This chain links TRBV4-2 with TRBJ2-7; 8 nucleotides agree with TRBD2. The sequenced sample consisted of PBMCs. The TCR sequence derives from a female donor in good health and CMV-seronegative. The CDR3 loop is CASSQGGGSYEQYF. CDR3 nucleotides: TGTGCCAGCAGCCAAGGCGGGGGGTCCTACGAGCAGTACTTC.